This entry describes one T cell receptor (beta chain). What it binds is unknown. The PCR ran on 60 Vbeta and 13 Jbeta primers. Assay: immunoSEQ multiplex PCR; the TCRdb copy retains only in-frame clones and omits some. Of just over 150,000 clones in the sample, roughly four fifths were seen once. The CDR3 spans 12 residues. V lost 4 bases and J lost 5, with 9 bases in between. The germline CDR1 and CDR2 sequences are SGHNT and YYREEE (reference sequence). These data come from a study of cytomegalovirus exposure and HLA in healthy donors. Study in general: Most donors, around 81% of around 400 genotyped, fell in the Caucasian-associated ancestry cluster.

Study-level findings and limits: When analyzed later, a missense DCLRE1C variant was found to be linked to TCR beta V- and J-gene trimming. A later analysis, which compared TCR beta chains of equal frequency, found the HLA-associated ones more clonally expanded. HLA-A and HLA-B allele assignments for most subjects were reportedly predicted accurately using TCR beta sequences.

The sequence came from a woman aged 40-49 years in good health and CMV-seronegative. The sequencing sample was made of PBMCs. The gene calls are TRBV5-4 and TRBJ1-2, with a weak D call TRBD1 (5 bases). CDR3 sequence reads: CASSTDSYGYTF. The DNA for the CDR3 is TGTGCCAGCAGCACCGACAGTTATGGCTACACCTTC. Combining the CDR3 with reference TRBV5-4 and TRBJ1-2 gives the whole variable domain ETGVTQSPTHLIKTRGQQVTLRCSSQSGHNTVSWYQQALGQGPQFIFQYYREEENGRGNFPPRFSGLQFPNYSSELNVNALELDDSALYLCASSTDSYGYTFGSGTRLTVV.